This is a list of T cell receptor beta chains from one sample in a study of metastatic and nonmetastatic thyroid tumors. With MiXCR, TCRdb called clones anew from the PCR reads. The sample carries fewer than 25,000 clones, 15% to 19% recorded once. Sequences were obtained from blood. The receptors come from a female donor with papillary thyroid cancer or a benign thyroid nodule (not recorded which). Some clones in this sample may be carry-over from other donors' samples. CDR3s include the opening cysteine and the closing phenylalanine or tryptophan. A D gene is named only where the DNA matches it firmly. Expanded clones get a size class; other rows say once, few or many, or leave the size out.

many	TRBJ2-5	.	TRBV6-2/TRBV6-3	TGTGCCAGCAGTTCCCGACAGCCCGATCCGGAGACCCAGTACTTC	CASSSRQPDPETQYF
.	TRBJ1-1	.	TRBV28	TGTGCCAGCACTCGACAGTTGCGGACTGAAGCTTTCTTT	CASTRQLRTEAFF
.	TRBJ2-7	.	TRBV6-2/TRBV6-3	TGTGCCAGCACCAACCGCGTGGGGCAGATCTCCTACGAGCAGTACTTC	CASTNRVGQISYEQYF
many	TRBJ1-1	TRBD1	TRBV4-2	TGTGCCAGCAGCCAACCCTCGGACAGGGGGCGATTGTGGACTGAAGCTTTCTTT	CASSQPSDRGRLWTEAFF
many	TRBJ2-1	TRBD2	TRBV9	TGTGCCAGCAGCGTAGAGGGACTAGGGGATGAGCAGTTCTTC	CASSVEGLGDEQFF
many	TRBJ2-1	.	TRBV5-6	TGTGCCAGCAGTCGGGTAAGCGGAAGCTCCTACAATGAGCAGTTCTTC	CASSRVSGSSYNEQFF
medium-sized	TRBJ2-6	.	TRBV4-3	TGCGCCAGCACCAGGGGTGATGGGGCCAACGTCCTGACTTTC	CASTRGDGANVLTF
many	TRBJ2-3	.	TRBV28	TGTGCCAGCAGTTCCCCCCCGACGATGACAGATACGCAGTATTTT	CASSSPPTMTDTQYF
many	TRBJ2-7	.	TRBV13	TGTGCCAGCAGCTTAGGGGGCGGGAACGAGCAGTACTTC	CASSLGGGNEQYF
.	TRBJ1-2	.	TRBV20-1	TGTAGTGCTAGACTGCACCATGGTGGCTACACCTTC	CSARLHHGGYTF
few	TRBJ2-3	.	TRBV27	TGTGCCAGCGCACCAGGGTTTTTTGATACGCAGTATTTT	CASAPGFFDTQYF
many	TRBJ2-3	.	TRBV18	TGTGCCAGCTCACCAGTAGGCGGTGGAGATACGCAGTATTTT	CASSPVGGGDTQYF
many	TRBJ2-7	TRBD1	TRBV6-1	TGTGCCAGCAAACTCGACAGGGACCCATCCTACGAGCAGTACTTC	CASKLDRDPSYEQYF
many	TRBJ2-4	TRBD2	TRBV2	TGTGCCAGCAGTAGGTTTTTGACTAGCGGGACGACCAAAAACATTCAGTACTTC	CASSRFLTSGTTKNIQYF
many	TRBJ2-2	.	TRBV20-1	TGCAGTGCTAGACTAGCCAACACCGGGGAGCTGTTTTTT	CSARLANTGELFF
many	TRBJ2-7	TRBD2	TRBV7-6	TGTGCCAGCAGCCACCGCGGGACTAGCGGAAGCTCCTACGAGCAGTACTTC	CASSHRGTSGSSYEQYF
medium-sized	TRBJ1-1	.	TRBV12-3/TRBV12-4	TGTGCCAGCAGTTTCTCCCTGGGGGGAACTGAAGCTTTCTTT	CASSFSLGGTEAFF
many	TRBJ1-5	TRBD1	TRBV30	TGTGCCTGGGGCGGACAGGGCAATCAGCCCCAGCATTTT	CAWGGQGNQPQHF
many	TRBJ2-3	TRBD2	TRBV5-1	TGCGCCAGCAGCTTGGGGCTAGCGGGAGGTAGCACAGATACGCAGTATTTT	CASSLGLAGGSTDTQYF
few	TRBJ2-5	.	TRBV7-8	TGTGCCAGCAGCCCCAGGGTGCGGGCCCAAGAGACCCAGTACTTC	CASSPRVRAQETQYF
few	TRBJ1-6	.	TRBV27	TGTGCCAGCAGTTTCCAGGGAGCACCCCTCCACTTT	CASSFQGAPLHF
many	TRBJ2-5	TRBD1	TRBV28	TGTGCCAGCAGCCAGACAAAACAGGGGCGGGTGACCCAGTACTTC	CASSQTKQGRVTQYF
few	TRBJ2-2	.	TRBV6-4	TGTGCCAGCAGTGCCAGCGGAAGGGACACCGGGGGGCTGTTTTTT	CASSASGRDTGGLFF
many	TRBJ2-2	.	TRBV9	TGTGCCAGCAGCGTAGAAGACAGCGCGAACACCGGGGAGCTGTTTTTT	CASSVEDSANTGELFF
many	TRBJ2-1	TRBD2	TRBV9	TGTGCCAGCAGCGTAGTAGCGGGGGCGCTCGGGTCCTACAATGAGCAGTTCTTC	CASSVVAGALGSYNEQFF
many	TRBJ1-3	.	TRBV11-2	TGTGCCAGCAGCTTAAGGGAGGTAGAGGGTTCTGGAAACACCATATATTTT	CASSLREVEGSGNTIYF
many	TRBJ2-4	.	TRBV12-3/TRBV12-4	TGTGCCAGCAGTTTACAGGGGCTAGCCAAAAACATTCAGTACTTC	CASSLQGLAKNIQYF
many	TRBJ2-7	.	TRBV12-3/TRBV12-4	TGTGCCAGCAGTCGCGGTTTCTCCTACGAGCAGTACTTC	CASSRGFSYEQYF
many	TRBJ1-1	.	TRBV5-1	TGCGCCAGCAGCTACTCTGGGGACACTGAAGCTTTCTTT	CASSYSGDTEAFF
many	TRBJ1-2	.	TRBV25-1	TGTGCCAGCAGTGATAGGGGATATGGCTACACCTTC	CASSDRGYGYTF
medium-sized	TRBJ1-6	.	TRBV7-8	TGTGCCAGCACCGACTACCCCAATAATTCACCCCTCCACTTT	CASTDYPNNSPLHF
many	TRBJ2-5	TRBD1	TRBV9	TGTGCCAGCAGCGCCAAACAGGGGGCGCGGGAAGAGACCCAGTACTTC	CASSAKQGAREETQYF
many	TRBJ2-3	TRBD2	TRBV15	TGTGCCACCAGCAGAGATCTGAGCGGGAGTTCAGATACGCAGTATTTT	CATSRDLSGSSDTQYF
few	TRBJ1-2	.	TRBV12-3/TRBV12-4	TGTGCCAGCAGTTTATTAGGACAGTATGGCTACACCTTC	CASSLLGQYGYTF
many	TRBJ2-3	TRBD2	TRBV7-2	TGTGCCAGCAGCTTAGGGCTAGCGGGATGGCTAGGAGATACGCAGTATTTT	CASSLGLAGWLGDTQYF
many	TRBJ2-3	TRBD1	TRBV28	TGTGCCAGCGGCGCACCGGGACAGAAGCGGTATTTT	CASGAPGQKRYF
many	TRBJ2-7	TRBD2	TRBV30	TGTGCCTGGAGTGTACCCGGGAGGGGCTACGAGCAGTACTTC	CAWSVPGRGYEQYF
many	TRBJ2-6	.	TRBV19	TGTGCCAGTAAGACGGGCCCGGGGGCCAACGTCCTGACTTTC	CASKTGPGANVLTF
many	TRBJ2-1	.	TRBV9	TGTGCCAGCAGCGTGGGCACCTACAATGAGCAGTTCTTC	CASSVGTYNEQFF
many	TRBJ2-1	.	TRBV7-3	TGTGCCAGCAGCCCATACCCCGGAGACTCCTACAATGAGCAGTTCTTC	CASSPYPGDSYNEQFF
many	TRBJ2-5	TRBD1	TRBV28	TGTGCCAGCAGTGGAAGACAGGGCCCCCAAGAGACCCAGTACTTC	CASSGRQGPQETQYF
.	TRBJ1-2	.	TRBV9	TGTGCCAGCAGCGTAGCAAACAGCTACTATGGCTACACCTTC	CASSVANSYYGYTF
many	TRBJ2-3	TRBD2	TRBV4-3	TGCGCCAGCAGCCAACCCACGTTGACTAGCGGGAGACCCACAGATACGCAGTATTTT	CASSQPTLTSGRPTDTQYF
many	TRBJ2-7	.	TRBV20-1	TGCAGTGCTAGAGCCCTACTAACGGGGGCCCACGAGCAGTACTTC	CSARALLTGAHEQYF
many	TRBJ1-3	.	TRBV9	TGTGCCAGCAGCGTAGAGGAGAACACCTCTGGAAACACCATATATTTT	CASSVEENTSGNTIYF
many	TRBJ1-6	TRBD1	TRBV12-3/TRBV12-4	TGTGCCAGCAGTTTGGCGGGCCCCGGGACAGGGCTATCACCCCTCCACTTT	CASSLAGPGTGLSPLHF
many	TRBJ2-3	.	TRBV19	TGTGCCAGTAGTTTCAGCGGGTCAAGCACAGATACGCAGTATTTT	CASSFSGSSTDTQYF
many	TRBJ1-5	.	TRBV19	TGTGCCAGTAGTATTATTGGCCAGAACAATCAGCCCCAGCATTTT	CASSIIGQNNQPQHF
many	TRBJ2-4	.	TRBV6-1	TGTGCCAGTTCCGACGTCAAGTCCGGAAACATTCAGTACTTC	CASSDVKSGNIQYF
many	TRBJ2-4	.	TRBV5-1	TGCGCCAGCAGCTTGGCCCTTCAGGGACCACGGGCCAAAAACATTCAGTACTTC	CASSLALQGPRAKNIQYF
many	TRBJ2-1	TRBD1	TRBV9	TGTGCCAGCAGCGTAGAGGGGGCGACCTACAATGAGCAGTTCTTC	CASSVEGATYNEQFF
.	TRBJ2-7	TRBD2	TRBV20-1	TGCAGTGCTAGAGCGGCGGGAGTAAGGGAAGAGCAGTACTTC	CSARAAGVREEQYF
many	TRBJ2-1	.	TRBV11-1	TGTGCCAGCAGCCCCTCTGGCGGGGCGGGCGATGAGCAGTTCTTC	CASSPSGGAGDEQFF